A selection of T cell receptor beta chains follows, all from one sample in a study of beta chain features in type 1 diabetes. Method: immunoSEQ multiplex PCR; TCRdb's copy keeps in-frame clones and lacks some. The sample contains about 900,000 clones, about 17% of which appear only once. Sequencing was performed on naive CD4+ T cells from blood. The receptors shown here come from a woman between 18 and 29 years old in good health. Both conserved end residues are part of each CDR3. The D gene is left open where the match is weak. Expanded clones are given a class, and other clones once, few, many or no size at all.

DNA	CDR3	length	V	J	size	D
TGCGCCAGCAGCTTATCGGTGGCAGTGGCAGATACGCAGTATTTT	CASSLSVAVADTQYF	15	TRBV5-1	TRBJ2-3	-	-
TGTGCCAGCCGGTATAGCGGGACTAACAATGAGCAGTTCTTC	CASRYSGTNNEQFF	14	TRBV19	TRBJ2-1	-	TRBD2
TGTGCCAGCAGCCAATTGCCAGGGACCCAAGGAGCTTTCTTT	CASSQLPGTQGAFF	14	TRBV14	TRBJ1-1	-	-
TGTGCCAGCAGCTTTCCAACGAACACCGGGGAGCTGTTTTTT	CASSFPTNTGELFF	14	TRBV7-8	TRBJ2-2	few	-
TGTGCCAGCAGGATAGACAGGGGTGCCGGGGAGCTGTTTTTT	CASRIDRGAGELFF	14	TRBV6-5	TRBJ2-2	-	TRBD1
TGTGCCAGCAGCCAACAGCTGAACACTGAAGCTTTCTTT	CASSQQLNTEAFF	13	TRBV14	TRBJ1-1	few	-
TGTGCCAGCAGCCAAGGACAGCGAGAGACCCAGTACTTC	CASSQGQRETQYF	13	TRBV14	TRBJ2-5	-	-
TGTGCCAGCAGTGAAGCTACGGGGTCTAACTATGGCTACACCTTC	CASSEATGSNYGYTF	15	TRBV2	TRBJ1-2	few	-
TGTGCCAGCAGCTTTTTCCAAGCGGACACCGGGGAGCTGTTTTTT	CASSFFQADTGELFF	15	TRBV7-2	TRBJ2-2	-	-
TGTGCCAGCAGTCAAAGCGGGGCCGCGGGTAGTGAGCAGTTCTTC	CASSQSGAAGSEQFF	15	TRBV2	TRBJ2-1	-	TRBD2
TGTGCCAGCAGCTTAGAGGGGGGACTTCGGGTGACCCAGTACTTC	CASSLEGGLRVTQYF	15	TRBV7-6	TRBJ2-5	-	-
TGTGCCAGCAGCCCGCGGACTAGCGGGGAAAAGTTCTTC	CASSPRTSGEKFF	13	TRBV7-2	TRBJ2-1	-	TRBD2
TGTGCCAGCAGCCCCCCTGGGGGGGGCGAGGGGGAGACCCAGTACTTC	CASSPPGGGEGETQYF	16	TRBV5-4	TRBJ2-5	-	-
TGTGCCAGCAGCTCGAATGGAGCGGGAGTCCAAGAGACCCAGTACTTC	CASSSNGAGVQETQYF	16	TRBV7-2	TRBJ2-5	-	TRBD2
TGTGCCATCAGTGCTATTAGCGGGGACAATGAGCAGTTCTTC	CAISAISGDNEQFF	14	TRBV10-3	TRBJ2-1	-	TRBD2
TGTGCCAGCAGCTCCCCGGGACAGATCAATCAGCCCCAGCATTTT	CASSSPGQINQPQHF	15	TRBV28	TRBJ1-5	few	TRBD1
TGTGCCATCCGAAAAACTAGCGGGAAAAACTCCTACAATGAGCAGTTCTTC	CAIRKTSGKNSYNEQFF	17	TRBV10-3	TRBJ2-1	few	TRBD2
TGTGCCAGCTCCTGGACTAGCGAGGAGGATGAGCAGTTCTTC	CASSWTSEEDEQFF	14	TRBV18	TRBJ2-1	few	TRBD2
TGTGCCAGCAGTGGGACAGGTTCTGTAAGGAGCTCCTACGAGCAGTACTTC	CASSGTGSVRSSYEQYF	17	TRBV6-1	TRBJ2-7	-	TRBD1
TGTGCCAGCTCACCACCCTCCGGGACAGAGAACAATGAGCAGTTCTTC	CASSPPSGTENNEQFF	16	TRBV18	TRBJ2-1	few	TRBD1
TGTGCCAGCAGCGTTACTAGCGGGAGTTACTACGAGCAGTACTTC	CASSVTSGSYYEQYF	15	TRBV11-2	TRBJ2-7	few	TRBD2
TGTGCCAGCAGTGACCAGGGGGCGCGGGGCTATGGCTACACCTTC	CASSDQGARGYGYTF	15	TRBV2	TRBJ1-2	-	TRBD1
TGTGCCAGCAGCTTGGGGGGGCGGTCCTACGAGCAGTACTTC	CASSLGGRSYEQYF	14	TRBV7-2	TRBJ2-7	few	-
TGTGCCACCTCAGGGAACCAAGAGACCCAGTACTTC	CATSGNQETQYF	12	TRBV19	TRBJ2-5	-	-
TGCGCCAGCAGCCAAGAATGGCAGGGGCTTGAGCAGTTCTTC	CASSQEWQGLEQFF	14	TRBV4-3	TRBJ2-1	-	-
TGTGCCAGCAGCTTCCACAGGGGGGTTAACTATGGCTACACCTTC	CASSFHRGVNYGYTF	15	TRBV5-4	TRBJ1-2	-	TRBD1
TGTGCCAGCAGCCAGGGACAGAGGGAGACCCAGTACTTC	CASSQGQRETQYF	13	TRBV6-6	TRBJ2-5	-	TRBD1
TGTGCCAGCAGCGTTTCGCCAGGGGAACGAGAGACCCAGTACTTC	CASSVSPGERETQYF	15	TRBV9	TRBJ2-5	few	-
TGTGCCATCAGCCACTCTAGCGGGAGTCATAGTGAGCAGTTCTTC	CAISHSSGSHSEQFF	15	TRBV10-3	TRBJ2-1	few	TRBD2
TGTGCCAGCAGTGAATCGGGACTAGCGGGAAGGAGTGAGCAGTTCTTC	CASSESGLAGRSEQFF	16	TRBV6-1	TRBJ2-1	few	TRBD2
TGCAGCGTTGAAGCCGGGGGCACCTCTGGGGCCAACGTCCTGACTTTC	CSVEAGGTSGANVLTF	16	TRBV29-1	TRBJ2-6	-	-